This TCR beta chain was obtained from a study of T cell clones after liver transplantation. Whole-study context: Liver transplant recipients had immunosuppression withdrawal attempted within 2 years. Patients counted as tolerant after at least one year off all immunosuppression, enzymes not exceeding twice normal.

The V and J ends lost 0 bases and 0 bases respectively, with 11 bases between them. CDR1 is SGHRS, CDR2 YFSETQ, per germline. The CDR3 spans 16 residues. Points from the study as a whole: In most of the 8 subjects, circulating graft-donor-reactive CD4 TCRbeta sequences fell significantly after transplant.

Using immunoSEQ multiplex PCR, the repertoire was profiled, and TCRdb retains in-frame clones only, with some absent. In the table there are 95,000 to 110,000 clones, approximately 78% of which are singletons. About this clone: Its antigen is unknown.

The specimen was CD4+ T cells from blood, collected before liver transplant. This receptor was obtained from a human donor who received a liver transplant. V gene TRBV5-1 combines with J gene TRBJ2-3; D perhaps matches TRBD2 (6 bases). The CDR3: CASSLDGGASTDTQYF. CDR3 DNA sequence: TGCGCCAGCAGCTTGGACGGCGGGGCCAGCACAGATACGCAGTATTTT.